This is a list of T cell receptor beta chains from one sample in a study of preoperative IRX-2 immunotherapy in early breast cancer. Data came from immunoSEQ multiplex PCR; TCRdb stores just in-frame clones and leaves some out. The sample includes 20,000 to 30,000 clones, roughly nine tenths of them seen just once. Here the sequenced sample was tumor tissue, taken after IRX-2 immunotherapy. These receptor sequences come from a human donor with breast cancer. Both conserved end residues are part of each CDR3. The D gene is left open where the match is weak. Not all rows give a size; the values are once, few, many and, for expanded clones, a class.

clone size | V gene | D gene | CDR3 protein
NA | TRBV7-8 | NA | CASSSQNGYTF
NA | TRBV4-1 | NA | CASSQDAGSSYNEQFF
NA | TRBV10-1 | TRBD2 | CASSEGGGETQYF
NA | TRBV7-7 | NA | CASSLSAGGQHEQYF
NA | TRBV7-9 | NA | CASSARRFSSTDTQYF
NA | TRBV28 | TRBD2 | CASSFPLAGAEQYF
NA | TRBV5-4 | NA | CASSLVGDEKLFF
NA | TRBV6-6 | NA | CASSYPGGEQFF
NA | TRBV7-9 | NA | CASSSLMNTEAFF
NA | TRBV29-1 | TRBD1 | CSVDETMTGEGYTF
NA | TRBV5-1 | TRBD1 | CASSNDGQGKDEKLFF
NA | TRBV19 | TRBD1 | CASSRRQGGSSYEQYF
NA | TRBV9 | TRBD1 | CASSVGGQGFNEKLFF
NA | TRBV5-1 | NA | CASSLRDTHYEQYF
NA | TRBV4-3 | TRBD1 | CASSRTGDYGYTF
NA | TRBV28 | NA | CASSGGESSGANVLTF
once | TRBV15 | TRBD2 | CATSRSGTSGYNEQFF
NA | TRBV6-1 | NA | CASSVLTKTTGELFF
NA | TRBV14 | NA | CASSQGRGAETQYF
NA | TRBV7-2 | TRBD1 | CASSLLGDRGVYGYTF
NA | TRBV19 | TRBD2 | CASSIRAGGSPEQYF
NA | TRBV28 | NA | CASSMPGLKSSYEQYF
NA | TRBV19 | NA | CASSMGQNNQPQHF
NA | TRBV7-9 | NA | CASSPQGIENIQYF
NA | TRBV19 | NA | CASTQPGGSLSEQYF
NA | TRBV4-1 | TRBD2 | CASSLSGGAQETQYF
NA | TRBV5-1 | NA | CASSATGTPNTGELFF
NA | TRBV7-2 | TRBD2 | CASSLEGTSGGIGETQYF
few | TRBV19 | NA | CASSIWGLDTEAFF
few | TRBV7-9 | TRBD2 | CASSLGPGTRYSGEQYF
NA | TRBV28 | NA | CASSSRRGRNEQFF
NA | TRBV19 | TRBD1 | CASSADRKNTEAFF
NA | TRBV11-2 | NA | CASSFSLWRNTDTQYF
NA | TRBV11-3 | NA | CASSLVLAEQYF
few | TRBV6-1 | TRBD2 | CASSGTSGTDTQYF
NA | TRBV7-2 | NA | CASSRGWTGELFF
NA | TRBV11-2 | TRBD1 | CASSLNRGFGQPQHF
NA | TRBV19 | TRBD1 | CASSNKWRTGQETQYF
NA | TRBV19 | NA | CASSRPDDADTQYF
NA | TRBV5-1 | NA | CASSLAGGTDTQYF
NA | TRBV7-9 | TRBD1 | CASSRDRADTGELFF
NA | TRBV7-8 | TRBD1 | CASSTGQGAGTEAFF